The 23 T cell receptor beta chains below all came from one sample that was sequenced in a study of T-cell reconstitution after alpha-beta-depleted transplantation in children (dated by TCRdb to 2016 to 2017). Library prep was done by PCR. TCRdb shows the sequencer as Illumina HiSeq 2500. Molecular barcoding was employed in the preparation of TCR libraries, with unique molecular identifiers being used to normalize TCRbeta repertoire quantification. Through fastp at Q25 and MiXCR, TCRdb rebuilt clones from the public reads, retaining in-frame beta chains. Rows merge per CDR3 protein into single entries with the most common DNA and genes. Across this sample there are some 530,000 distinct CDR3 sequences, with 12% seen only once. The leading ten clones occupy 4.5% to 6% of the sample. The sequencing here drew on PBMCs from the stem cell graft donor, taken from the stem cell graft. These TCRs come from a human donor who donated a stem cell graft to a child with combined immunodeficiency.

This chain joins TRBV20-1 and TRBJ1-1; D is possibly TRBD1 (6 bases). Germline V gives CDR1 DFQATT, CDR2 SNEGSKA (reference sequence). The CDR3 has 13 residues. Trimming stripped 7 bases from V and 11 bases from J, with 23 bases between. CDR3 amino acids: CSGQIGGRGEAFF. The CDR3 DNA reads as TGCAGTGGCCAAATCGGGGGGCGGGGGGAGGCTTTCTTT.

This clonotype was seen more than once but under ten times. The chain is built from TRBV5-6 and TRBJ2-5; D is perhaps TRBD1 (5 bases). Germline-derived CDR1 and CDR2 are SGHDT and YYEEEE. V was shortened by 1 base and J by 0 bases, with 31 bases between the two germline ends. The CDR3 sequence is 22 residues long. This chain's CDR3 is CASSLFGVWTPQQDTDQETQYF. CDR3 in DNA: TGTGCCAGCAGCTTGTTTGGAGTTTGGACCCCACAACAGGATACCGACCAAGAGACCCAGTACTTC.

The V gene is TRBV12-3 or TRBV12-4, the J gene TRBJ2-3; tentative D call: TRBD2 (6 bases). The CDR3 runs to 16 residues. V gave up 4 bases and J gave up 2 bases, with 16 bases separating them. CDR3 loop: CASSSWGLRDTDTQYF. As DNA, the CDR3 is TGTGCCAGCAGTTCCTGGGGACTCCGGGACACAGATACGCAGTATTTT.

CDR3 nucleotides: TGTGCCAGCAGATTTCGGGACAGGGGTTACAATGAGCAGTTCTTC. It specifies CASRFRDRGYNEQFF. This chain uses TRBV27 with TRBJ2-1; 10 positions agree with TRBD1. Germline loops: CDR1 MNHEY, CDR2 SMNVEV (reference sequence). With 6 bases clipped from V and 4 bases from J, the junction kept 6 bases outside the gene matches. The CDR3 is made up of 15 amino acids.

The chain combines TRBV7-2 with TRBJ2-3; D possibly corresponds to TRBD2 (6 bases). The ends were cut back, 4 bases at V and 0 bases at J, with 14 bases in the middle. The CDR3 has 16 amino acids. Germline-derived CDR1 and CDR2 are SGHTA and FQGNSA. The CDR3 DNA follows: TGTGCCAGCAGCTGGGGACTGATATTTAGCACAGATACGCAGTATTTT. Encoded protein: CASSWGLIFSTDTQYF.

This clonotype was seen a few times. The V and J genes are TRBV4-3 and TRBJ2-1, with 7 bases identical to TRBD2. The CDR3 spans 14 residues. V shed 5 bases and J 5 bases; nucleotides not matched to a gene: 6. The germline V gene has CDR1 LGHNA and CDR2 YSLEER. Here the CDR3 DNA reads TGCGCCAGCAGCGAGACTAGCCCCGACAATGAGCAGTTCTTC. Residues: CASSETSPDNEQFF.

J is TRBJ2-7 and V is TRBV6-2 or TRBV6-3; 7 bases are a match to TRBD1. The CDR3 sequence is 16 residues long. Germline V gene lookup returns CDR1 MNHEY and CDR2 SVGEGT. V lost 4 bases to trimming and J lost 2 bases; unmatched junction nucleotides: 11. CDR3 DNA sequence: TGTGCCAGCAGTTCGTACCTAGTGACAGGGACCTACGAGCAGTACTTC. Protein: CASSSYLVTGTYEQYF.

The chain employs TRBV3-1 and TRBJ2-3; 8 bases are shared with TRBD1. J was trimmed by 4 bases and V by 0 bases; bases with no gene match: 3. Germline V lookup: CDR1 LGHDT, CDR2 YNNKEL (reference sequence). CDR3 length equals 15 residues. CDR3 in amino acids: CASSQETGVADTQYF. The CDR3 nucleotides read TGTGCCAGCAGCCAAGAGACAGGGGTCGCAGATACGCAGTATTTT.

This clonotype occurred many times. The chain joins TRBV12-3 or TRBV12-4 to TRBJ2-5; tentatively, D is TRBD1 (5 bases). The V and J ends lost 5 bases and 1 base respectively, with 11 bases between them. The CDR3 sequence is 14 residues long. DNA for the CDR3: TGTGCCAGCAGTCGACAGCGCTCCCAAGAGACCCAGTACTTC. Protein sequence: CASSRQRSQETQYF.

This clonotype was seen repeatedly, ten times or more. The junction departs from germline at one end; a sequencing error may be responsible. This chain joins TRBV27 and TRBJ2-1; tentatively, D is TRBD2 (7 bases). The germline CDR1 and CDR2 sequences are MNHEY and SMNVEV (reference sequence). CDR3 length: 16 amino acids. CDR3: CASSKWGGRFYDEQFF. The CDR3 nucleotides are TGTGCCAGCAGCAAGTGGGGGGGCCGTTTCTACGATGAGCAGTTCTTC.

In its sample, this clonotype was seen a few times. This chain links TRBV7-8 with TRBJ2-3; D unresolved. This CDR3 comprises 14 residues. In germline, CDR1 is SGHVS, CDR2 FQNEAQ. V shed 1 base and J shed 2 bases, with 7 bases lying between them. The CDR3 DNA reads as TGTGCCAGCAGCTTAGAACAGAACACAGATACGCAGTATTTT. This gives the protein CASSLEQNTDTQYF.

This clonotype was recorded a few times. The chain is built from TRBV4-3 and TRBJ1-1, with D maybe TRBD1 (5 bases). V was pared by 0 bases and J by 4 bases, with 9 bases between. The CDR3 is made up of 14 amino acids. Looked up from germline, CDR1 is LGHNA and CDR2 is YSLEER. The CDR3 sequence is CASSQDSGGTEAFF. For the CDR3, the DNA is TGCGCCAGCAGCCAAGATAGCGGGGGCACTGAAGCTTTCTTT.

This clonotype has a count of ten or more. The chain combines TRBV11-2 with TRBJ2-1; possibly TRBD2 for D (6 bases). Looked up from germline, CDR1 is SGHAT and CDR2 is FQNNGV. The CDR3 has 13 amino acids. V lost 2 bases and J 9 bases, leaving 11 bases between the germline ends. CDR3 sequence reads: CASSLIRTIEQFF. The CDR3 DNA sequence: TGTGCCAGCAGCTTAATTAGGACTATTGAGCAGTTCTTC.

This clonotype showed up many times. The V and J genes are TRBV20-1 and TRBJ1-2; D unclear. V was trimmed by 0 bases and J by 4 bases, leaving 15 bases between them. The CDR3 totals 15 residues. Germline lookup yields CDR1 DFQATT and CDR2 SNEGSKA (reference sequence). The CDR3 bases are TGCAGTGCTAGAGATTCCAGTGCTTCGCTCTATGGCTACACCTTC. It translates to CSARDSSASLYGYTF.

This CDR3 reads CASSQGLAERETQYF. The CDR3, as DNA: TGTGCCAGCAGCCAGGGACTAGCGGAGAGGGAGACCCAGTACTTC. The chain joins TRBV11-3 to TRBJ2-5; 11 bases agree with TRBD2. The junction had 7 bases not matched to a gene; V was cut back by 5 bases and J by 5 bases. The CDR3 is 15 residues long. Germline V gene data show CDR1 as SGHNT and CDR2 as YENEEA.

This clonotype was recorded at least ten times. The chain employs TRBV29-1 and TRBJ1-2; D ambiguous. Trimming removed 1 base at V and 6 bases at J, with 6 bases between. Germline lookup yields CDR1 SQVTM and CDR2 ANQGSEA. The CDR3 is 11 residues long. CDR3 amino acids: CSVEVGNGYTF. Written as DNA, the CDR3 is TGCAGCGTTGAAGTAGGGAATGGCTACACCTTC.

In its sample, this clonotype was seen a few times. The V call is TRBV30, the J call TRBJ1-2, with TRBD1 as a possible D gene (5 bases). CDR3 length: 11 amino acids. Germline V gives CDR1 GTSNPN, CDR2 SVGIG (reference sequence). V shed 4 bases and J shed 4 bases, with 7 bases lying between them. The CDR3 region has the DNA TGTGCCTGGACAGGGCCCTATGGCTACACCTTC. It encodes CAWTGPYGYTF.

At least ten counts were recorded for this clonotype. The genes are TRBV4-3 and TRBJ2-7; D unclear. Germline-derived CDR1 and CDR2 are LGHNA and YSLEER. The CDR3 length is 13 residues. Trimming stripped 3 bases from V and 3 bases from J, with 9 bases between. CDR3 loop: CASSHNTDYEQYF. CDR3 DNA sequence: TGCGCCAGCAGCCATAATACAGACTACGAGCAGTACTTC.

Written as DNA, the CDR3 is TGTGCCAGCAGCCCCTTTGGAGGGGGCCTTACCTACGAGCAGTACTTC. As protein: CASSPFGGGLTYEQYF. The chain uses TRBV9 and TRBJ2-7; TRBD1 might be the D (7 bases). The CDR3 extends over 16 amino acids. CDR1 and CDR2 from the germline V gene are SGDLS and YYNGEE. Between the trimmed V and J ends, which lost 4 bases and 2 bases, there was a span of 19 bases.

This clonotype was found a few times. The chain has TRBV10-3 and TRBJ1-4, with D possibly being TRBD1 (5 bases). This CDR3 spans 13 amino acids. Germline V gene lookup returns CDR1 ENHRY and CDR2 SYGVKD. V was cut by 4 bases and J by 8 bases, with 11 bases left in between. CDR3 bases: TGTGCCATCAGTGCGCAGGGCGAGGAAAAACTGTTTTTT. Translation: CAISAQGEEKLFF.

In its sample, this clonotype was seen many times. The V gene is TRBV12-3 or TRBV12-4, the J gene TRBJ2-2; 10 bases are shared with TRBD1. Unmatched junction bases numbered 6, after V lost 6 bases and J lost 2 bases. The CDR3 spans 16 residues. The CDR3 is CASSGGTGDNTGELFF. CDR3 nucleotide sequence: TGTGCCAGCAGCGGCGGGACAGGGGACAACACCGGGGAGCTGTTTTTT.

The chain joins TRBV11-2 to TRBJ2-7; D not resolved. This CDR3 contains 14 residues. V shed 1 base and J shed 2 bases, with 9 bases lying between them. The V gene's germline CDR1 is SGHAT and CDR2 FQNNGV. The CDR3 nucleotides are TGTGCCAGCAGCTTAGGTCTAGGAGCCTACGAGCAGTACTTC. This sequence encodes CASSLGLGAYEQYF. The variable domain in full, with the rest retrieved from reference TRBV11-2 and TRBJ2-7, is EAGVAQSPRYKIIEKRQSVAFWCNPISGHATLYWYQQILGQGPKLLIQFQNNGVVDDSQLPKDRFSAERLKGVDSTLKIQPAKLEDSAVYLCASSLGLGAYEQYFGPGTRLTVT.

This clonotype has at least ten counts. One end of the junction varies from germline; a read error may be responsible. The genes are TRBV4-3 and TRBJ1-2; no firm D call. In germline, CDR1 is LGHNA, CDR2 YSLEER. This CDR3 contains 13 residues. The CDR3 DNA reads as TGTGCCAGCAGCCAAGATCTAGGCTATGGCTACACCTTC. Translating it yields CASSQDLGYGYTF.